This T cell receptor beta chain derives from a study of control samples from healthy donors and cancer patients. The CDR3 has 18 amino acids. With 0 bases removed from V and 5 bases from J, the gap between germline ends came to 24 bases. The germline V gene has CDR1 SGDLS and CDR2 YYNGEE. TCRdb's table, derived via immunoSEQ multiplex PCR, lists solely in-frame clones and lacks some. The profile shows about 98,000 clones, approximately 90% of them singletons. The specimen sequenced was blood. The sequence came from a woman aged 18 to 35 in good health. The chain employs TRBV9 and TRBJ2-7, with D perhaps matching TRBD1 (5 bases). The CDR3 loop is CASSVGGRVGWMVDEQYF. The CDR3 nucleotides are TGTGCCAGCAGCGTAGGGGGCAGGGTCGGGTGGATGGTTGACGAGCAGTACTTC.